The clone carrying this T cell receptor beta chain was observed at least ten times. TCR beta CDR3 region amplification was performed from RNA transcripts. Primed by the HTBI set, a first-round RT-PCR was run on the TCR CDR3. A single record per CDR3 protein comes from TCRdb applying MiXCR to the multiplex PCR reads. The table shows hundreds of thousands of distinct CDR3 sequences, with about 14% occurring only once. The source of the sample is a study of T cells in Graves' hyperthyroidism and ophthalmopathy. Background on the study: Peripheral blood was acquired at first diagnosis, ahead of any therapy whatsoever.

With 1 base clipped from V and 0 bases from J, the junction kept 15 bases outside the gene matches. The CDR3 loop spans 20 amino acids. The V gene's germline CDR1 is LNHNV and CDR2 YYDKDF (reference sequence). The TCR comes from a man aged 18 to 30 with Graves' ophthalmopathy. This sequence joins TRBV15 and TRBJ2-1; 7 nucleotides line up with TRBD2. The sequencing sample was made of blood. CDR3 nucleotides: TGTGCCACCAGCAGAGTTGGGGGGGTGCTATTCGAGGGCTCCTACAATGAGCAGTTCTTC. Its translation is CATSRVGGVLFEGSYNEQFF.